The rows below give T cell receptor beta chains drawn from one sample of a study of T cell changes during pregnancy in multiple sclerosis. Clones were sequenced by immunoSEQ multiplex PCR, and TCRdb holds only the in-frame ones, with some missing. This sample yields 60,000 to 90,000 clones, of which 90% to 95% are seen a single time; approximately 1.8% belongs to the top ten. The sample in question was peripheral blood, obtained in the first trimester of pregnancy. Source of these receptors: a female donor in good health, enrolled as a control in a pregnancy study. The conserved cysteine and the conserved F or W are not part of the CDR3 here. D genes are given only for firm matches.

v_call | d_call | cdr3_aa
TRBV7-2 | TRBD2 | ASSLNLLAYSTDTQY
TRBV27 | TRBD1 | ASSPWTGGEKLF
TRBV5-1 | TRBD2 | ASSPSGAYNEQF
TRBV5-1 | - | ASSLVRNYGYT
TRBV28 | - | ASPPAGSPSYEQY
TRBV19 | TRBD1 | ASSSSDRGINQPQH
TRBV2 | - | ASRADRATEAF
TRBV19 | TRBD2 | ASSIDPVAGDNEQF
TRBV5-1 | - | ASSSGTPGQPQH
TRBV10-1 | TRBD2 | ASSESGTSGQCEQY
TRBV28 | TRBD2 | ASSSAGGPSEQY
TRBV7-2 | - | ASSQLRPGTDTQY
TRBV11-3 | TRBD2 | ASSWGRLAVYNEQF
TRBV4-1 | - | ASSQEAITGTYEQY
TRBV7-2 | - | ASSLLTGSSYEQY
TRBV27 | - | ASSLSGRPGNYGYT
TRBV28 | - | ASSSLEGSERDGYT
TRBV5-1 | TRBD1 | ASSFAGGQETQY
TRBV27 | - | ASSLSPRGDYEQY
TRBV19 | TRBD2 | ASTISGSGTGELF
TRBV5-4 | - | ASSLETTRRDGYT
TRBV4-1 | - | ASRIILSPRRTEAF
TRBV19 | TRBD1 | ASSSGQGLYPNYGYT
TRBV2 | TRBD2 | ASSPGLGLAGASSYEQY
TRBV14 | TRBD2 | ASSQWELAGINEQF
TRBV2 | - | ASSGWRTFEQF
TRBV27 | - | ASSLLGPGGKYEQY
TRBV6-1 | - | ASTPAGSHYGYT
TRBV5-1 | - | ASSPQGGRTTGELF
TRBV6-5 | - | ASSPGEGGNTEAF
TRBV19 | - | ASSIPNSRYEQY
TRBV4-1 | TRBD1 | ASSQDSTGTGVPRASGNTIY
TRBV6-5 | TRBD1 | ASRGTGANTEAF
TRBV30 | - | AWLQGHEGSRKY
TRBV15 | TRBD1 | ATSMRQGMTNEKLF
TRBV27 | TRBD2 | ASSLYRTSGNGASYNEQF
TRBV27 | - | ASSFQSVGDTQY
TRBV5-5 | TRBD1 | ASSVPGTGDGYT
TRBV5-1 | - | ASSVGGGYEQY
TRBV15 | TRBD2 | ATSRESSGSYEQY
TRBV28 | - | ASSLRGTYEQY
TRBV7-2 | TRBD1 | ASSLGGQGEAYGYT
TRBV9 | - | ASSVGPGSTDTQY
TRBV4-1 | TRBD2 | ASSPSGRSTGELF
TRBV5-1 | - | ASSLFARPTGGELF
TRBV27 | - | ASSLNKEATIY
TRBV28 | TRBD2 | ASSFGLRLAGVYEQY
TRBV18 | - | ASSPPGGDNQPQH
TRBV7-9 | TRBD2 | ASSSLDRGADTQY
TRBV28 | TRBD1 | ASSSHRDRANTIY
TRBV28 | TRBD2 | ASTWTSGSSDTQY
TRBV2 | TRBD1 | ASSLNQGAGEKLF